What follows are 7 T cell receptor beta chains derived from one specimen sequenced in a study of blood T cell repertoires in COVID-19 (dated by TCRdb to 2020 to 2021). Receptor amplification or capture employed the immunoSEQ multiplex PCR assay. Drawn from immuneACCESS, this table holds only the in-frame rearrangements with V and J called that TCRdb kept. Clones are partly lost; checked studies trace under half to an unresolved V gene and leave the rest unexplained. The sample yields hundreds of thousands of clones; 70% to 90% were counted once. Together, the top ten hold about 6.1% of the sample. The sequenced sample consisted of PBMCs or T cells enriched from blood (not recorded which). These receptors all stem from a woman in her forties who had recovered from COVID-19.

The rearrangement uses TRBV5-4 and TRBJ2-3; D not resolved. Germline lookup yields CDR1 SGHNT and CDR2 YYREEE (reference sequence). Trimming took off 4 bases at V and 7 bases at J, with 34 bases between the two ends. The CDR3 consists of 20 residues. The CDR3 DNA follows: TGTGCCAGCAGCCATGTGGCGCTACTCCTAGTTTTTTTAGCACGTTATACGCAGTATTTT. Protein: CASSHVALLLVFLARYTQYF.

CDR3 nucleotide sequence: TGTGCCAGCAGCTTAACGGGAAACACCGGGGAGCTGTTTTTT. The encoded protein is CASSLTGNTGELFF. V gene TRBV11-3 combines with J gene TRBJ2-2, with D possibly TRBD2 on 5 matching bases. Trimming removed 2 bases from V and 2 bases from J, with 6 bases in between. There are 14 residues in the CDR3. Germline V gene sequence: CDR1 SGHNT, CDR2 YENEEA.

The chain employs TRBV28 and TRBJ2-7; D is perhaps TRBD2 (6 bases). Germline V gene data show CDR1 as MDHEN and CDR2 as SYDVKM. The germline V and J ends were trimmed by 8 bases and 2 bases, with 16 bases remaining between them. The CDR3 extends over 14 amino acids. This CDR3 is CASGRGADPYEQYF. The CDR3 nucleotides read TGTGCCAGCGGCCGCGGGGCAGATCCCTACGAGCAGTACTTC.

CDR3 in amino acids: CASSLGLRHAGENTEAFF. CDR3 coding DNA: TGTGCCAGCAGCTTAGGCTTACGACACGCCGGGGAGAACACTGAAGCTTTCTTT. The rearrangement links TRBV7-2 to TRBJ1-1; D is undetermined. The CDR3 is 18 residues long. Germline V gene data show CDR1 as SGHTA and CDR2 as FQGNSA. Trimming took 1 base from V and 1 from J, leaving 19 bases between them.

This clone was picked up one time. This chain uses TRBV7-3 with TRBJ1-5; 9 positions agree with TRBD1. The CDR3 sequence is 13 residues long. V shed 3 bases, J shed 7 bases, and the junction held 1 base outside the gene matches. The V gene's germline CDR1 is SGHTA and CDR2 FQGTGA. The CDR3 sequence: CASSLGQGQPQHF. The DNA for the CDR3 is TGTGCCAGCAGCTTGGGACAGGGCCAGCCCCAGCATTTT.

The genes are TRBV11-1 and TRBJ2-1; D is unclear. Trimming shortened V by 1 base and J by 4 bases, and 5 bases separated the two germline ends. The CDR3 sequence is 13 residues long. The germline V gene has CDR1 SGHAT and CDR2 FQDESV (reference sequence). In nucleotides, the CDR3 is TGTGCCAGCAGCTTAGTACAGTACAATGAGCAGTTCTTC. Encoded protein: CASSLVQYNEQFF. The full variable domain, completed using reference TRBV11-1 and TRBJ2-1, is EAEVAQSPRYKITEKSQAVAFWCDPISGHATLYWYRQILGQGPELLVQFQDESVVDDSQLPKDRFSAERLKGVDSTLKIQPAELGDSAMYLCASSLVQYNEQFFGPGTRLTVL.

With respect to this clone: The identical CDR3 is also encoded by other nucleotide sequences in the sample. The chain joins TRBV28 to TRBJ1-2, with unresolved D. The CDR3 runs 13 residues. The V and J ends lost 3 bases and 2 bases respectively, with 7 bases between them. The germline V gene encodes CDR1 MDHEN and CDR2 SYDVKM. As DNA, the CDR3 is TGTGCCAGCAGTTTGAGGCGGAACTATGGCTACACCTTC. Amino acid sequence: CASSLRRNYGYTF.